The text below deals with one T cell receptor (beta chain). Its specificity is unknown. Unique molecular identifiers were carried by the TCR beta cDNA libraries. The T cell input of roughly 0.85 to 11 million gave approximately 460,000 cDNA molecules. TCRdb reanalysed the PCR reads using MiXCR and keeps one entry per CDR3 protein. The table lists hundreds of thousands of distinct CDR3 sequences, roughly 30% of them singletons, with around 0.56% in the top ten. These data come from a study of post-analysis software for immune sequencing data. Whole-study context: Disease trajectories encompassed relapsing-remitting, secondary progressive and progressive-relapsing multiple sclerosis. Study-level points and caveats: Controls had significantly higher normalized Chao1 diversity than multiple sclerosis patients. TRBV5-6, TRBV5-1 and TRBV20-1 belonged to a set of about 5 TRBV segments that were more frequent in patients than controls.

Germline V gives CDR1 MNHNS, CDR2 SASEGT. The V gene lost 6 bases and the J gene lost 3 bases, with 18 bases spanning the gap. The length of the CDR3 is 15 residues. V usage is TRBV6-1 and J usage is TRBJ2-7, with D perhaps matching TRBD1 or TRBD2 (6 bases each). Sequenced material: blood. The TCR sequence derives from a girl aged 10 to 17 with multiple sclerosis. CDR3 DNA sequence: TGTGCCAGCAGCCCCAAGGGGGACTTCAACTACGAGCAGTACTTC. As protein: CASSPKGDFNYEQYF.